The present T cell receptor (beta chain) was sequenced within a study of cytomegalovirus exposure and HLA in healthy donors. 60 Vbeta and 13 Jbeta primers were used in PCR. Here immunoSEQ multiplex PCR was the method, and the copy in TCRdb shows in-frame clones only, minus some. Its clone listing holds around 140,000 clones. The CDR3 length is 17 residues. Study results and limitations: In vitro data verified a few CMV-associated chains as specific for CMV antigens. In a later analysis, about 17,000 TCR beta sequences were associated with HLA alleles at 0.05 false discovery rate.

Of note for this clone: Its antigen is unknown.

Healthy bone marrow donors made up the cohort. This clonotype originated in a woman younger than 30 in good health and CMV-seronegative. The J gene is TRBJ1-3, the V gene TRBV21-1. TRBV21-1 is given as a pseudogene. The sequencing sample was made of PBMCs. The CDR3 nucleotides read TGTGCCAGCAGCGGATATGGTCACGGGTTCTCTGGAAACACCATATATTTT. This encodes CASSGYGHGFSGNTIYF.